Sequencing of this T cell receptor (beta chain) was carried out in a study of post-analysis software for immune sequencing data. Study-wide background: Clinical courses comprised relapsing-remitting, secondary progressive and progressive-relapsing multiple sclerosis.

The V end was cut by 4 bases, the J end by 1 base, with 13 bases between. Germline V gene sequence: CDR1 DFQATT, CDR2 SNEGSKA (reference sequence). The CDR3 totals 14 residues. Comment on this clonotype: Its antigen remains unknown.

Libraries were made from TCR beta cDNA, and they carried unique molecular identifiers. TCRdb used MiXCR to reprocess the PCR reads, holding one entry per CDR3 protein. The table includes 400,000 to 500,000 distinct CDR3 sequences, 35% to 45% detected once. Whole-study results and caveats: Clustering by F measure revealed strong co-clustering among samples prepared together in one batch. The study found TRBV5-6, TRBV5-1 and TRBV20-1 among a few TRBV segments more frequent in patients than controls.

Sequencing was done on a sample of blood. The V and J genes are TRBV20-1 and TRBJ1-1; TRBD1 might be the D (5 bases). The sequence came from a girl aged 2 to 9 with multiple sclerosis. The CDR3 here is CSAKPGGGNTEAFF. CDR3 DNA: TGCAGTGCTAAGCCGGGGGGAGGGAACACTGAAGCTTTCTTT.